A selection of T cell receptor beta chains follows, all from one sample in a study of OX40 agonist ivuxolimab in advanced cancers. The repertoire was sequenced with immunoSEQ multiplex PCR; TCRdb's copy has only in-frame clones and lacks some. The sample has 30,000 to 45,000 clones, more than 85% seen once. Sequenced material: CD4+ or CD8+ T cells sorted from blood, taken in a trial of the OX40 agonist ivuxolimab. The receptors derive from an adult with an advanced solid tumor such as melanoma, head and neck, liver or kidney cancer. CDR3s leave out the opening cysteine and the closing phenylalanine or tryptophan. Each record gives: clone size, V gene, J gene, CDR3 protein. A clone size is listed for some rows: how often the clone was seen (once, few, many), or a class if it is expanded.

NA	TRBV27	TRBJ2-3	ASSSGTVTNTQY
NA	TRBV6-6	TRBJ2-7	ASSYERGSYEQY
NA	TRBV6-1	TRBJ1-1	ASTKNTEAF
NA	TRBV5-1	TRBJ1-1	ASSLFGRSGTEAF
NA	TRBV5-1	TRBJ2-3	ASSSSNTDTQY
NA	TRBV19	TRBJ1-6	ASSMHTSSYNSPLH
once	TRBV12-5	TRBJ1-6	ASGLVQQPNSPLH
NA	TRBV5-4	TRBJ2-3	ASSLGSGTDTQY
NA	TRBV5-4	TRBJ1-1	ATGSASRETEAF
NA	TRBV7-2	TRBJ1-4	ASSLSGVYNEKLF
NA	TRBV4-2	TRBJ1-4	ASSQESRGTNEKLF
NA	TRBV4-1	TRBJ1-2	ASSQRQDSNYGYT
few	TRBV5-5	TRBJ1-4	ASSLVDMGFREKLF
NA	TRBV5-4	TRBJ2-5	ASSPRGLAGGEETQY
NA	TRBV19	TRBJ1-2	ASRSGTNYGYT
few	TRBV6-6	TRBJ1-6	ASSHRQGQGGSPLH
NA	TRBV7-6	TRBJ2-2	ASSTLEAGELF
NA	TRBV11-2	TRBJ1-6	ASSSQGNSPLH
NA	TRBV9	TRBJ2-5	ASSVEGGFRQETQY
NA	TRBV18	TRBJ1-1	ASSPGLNTEAF
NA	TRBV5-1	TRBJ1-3	ASSFTGELGNTIY
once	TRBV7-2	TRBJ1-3	ASSRGPILTGNTIY
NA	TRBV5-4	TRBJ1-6	ASSQESYGSNSPLH
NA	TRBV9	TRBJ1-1	ASSLQGQTEAF
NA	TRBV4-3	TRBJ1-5	ASSLGQGGNQPQH
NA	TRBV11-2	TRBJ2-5	ASRSLMGWGETQY
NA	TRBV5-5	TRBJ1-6	ASSFDRGRSPLH